Below are 23 T cell receptor beta chains sequenced from a single sample in a study of blood T cell repertoires in COVID-19. The method was immunoSEQ multiplex PCR; TCRdb's version includes in-frame clones alone and lacks a portion of them. This table has about 130,000 clones, 86% appearing once. Sequencing was carried out using PBMCs or T cells enriched from blood (not recorded which). All receptors come from a woman aged 45 to 65 who had recovered from COVID-19.

The chain links TRBV7-2 to TRBJ1-1; possibly TRBD1 for D (6 bases). Deletions cut 0 bases from V and 4 bases from J, with 12 bases between. Germline CDR1 and CDR2: SGHTA and FQGNSA. The CDR3 runs 15 residues. The CDR3 spells CASSLAMGAGTEAFF. The DNA of the CDR3 is TGTGCCAGCAGCTTAGCGATGGGGGCGGGCACTGAAGCTTTCTTT.

The chain uses TRBV5-1 and TRBJ2-5; TRBD1 matches 8 bases. This CDR3 region has 15 residues. The J segment lost 0 bases and the V segment lost 3 bases, leaving 4 bases of the junction unmatched. CDR1 SGHRS and CDR2 YFSETQ come from the germline V gene. CDR3 sequence (DNA): TGCGCCAGCAGCTCGGACAGGGTGTACCAAGAGACCCAGTACTTC. Its protein product is CASSSDRVYQETQYF.

This clone was counted a few times. The chain uses TRBV5-6 and TRBJ2-7, with D possibly being TRBD1 (6 bases). Germline V gene data show CDR1 as SGHDT and CDR2 as YYEEEE. CDR3 length equals 14 residues. V lost 6 bases, J lost 3 bases, and 16 bases lay in between. Here the CDR3 reads CASMSWTANYEQYF. Written as DNA, the CDR3 is TGTGCCAGCATGTCTTGGACAGCGAACTACGAGCAGTACTTC.

The V and J genes are TRBV18 and TRBJ1-6, with D perhaps TRBD1 (5 bases). This CDR3 contains 16 residues. The ends were cut back, 6 bases at V and 0 bases at J, with 12 bases in the middle. Germline loops: CDR1 KGHSH, CDR2 LQKENI. The chain's CDR3 is CASSPNDSSYNSPLHF. CDR3 DNA sequence: TGTGCCAGCTCCCCCAACGACAGCTCCTATAATTCACCCCTCCACTTT.

This clone was counted a single time. The CDR3 spells CASSFGGLSTDTQYF. The CDR3 coding sequence is TGTGCCAGCAGCTTTGGAGGCCTTAGCACAGATACGCAGTATTTT. This chain connects TRBV5-4 to TRBJ2-3; weak D call: TRBD2 (5 bases). Trimming removed 2 bases at V and 0 bases at J, with 10 bases between. The CDR3 is 15 residues long. Looked up from germline, CDR1 is SGHNT and CDR2 is YYREEE (reference sequence).

The chain couples TRBV3-1 (or the pseudogene TRBV3-2) to TRBJ1-2; 7 nucleotides align to TRBD1. This CDR3 contains 14 residues. J lost 3 bases, V lost 4 bases, and 5 bases had no gene match. Germline V gene lookup returns CDR1 LGHDT and CDR2 YNNKEL (reference sequence). The CDR3 is CASSRQGSDYGYTF. CDR3 DNA: TGTGCCAGCAGCCGACAGGGCTCTGACTATGGCTACACCTTC.

This chain links TRBV12-5 with TRBJ2-2, with D uncertain. Germline CDR1 and CDR2: LGHNT and FRNRAP. CDR3 length: 19 residues. V was pared by 0 bases and J by 0 bases, with 17 bases between. The CDR3 DNA reads as TGTGCTAGTGGTTTGGTACAAAGACACTTCGACGCGAACACCGGGGAGCTGTTTTTT. Amino acids: CASGLVQRHFDANTGELFF. Combining the CDR3 with reference TRBV12-5 and TRBJ2-2 gives the whole variable domain DARVTQTPRHKVTEMGQEVTMRCQPILGHNTVFWYRQTMMQGLELLAYFRNRAPLDDSGMPKDRFSAEMPDATLATLKIQPSEPRDSAVYFCASGLVQRHFDANTGELFFGEGSRLTVL.

J is TRBJ1-2 and V is TRBV7-9; weak D call: TRBD1 (6 bases). CDR3 length: 15 amino acids. V was clipped by 4 bases and J by 4 bases, with 16 bases between them. CDR1 and CDR2 (germline): SEHNR, FQNEAQ (reference sequence). In DNA, the CDR3 is TGTGCCAGCAGCTCGAGTGGGGGGGCTGGCTATGGCTACACCTTC. It is translated as CASSSSGGAGYGYTF.

This clone has just a few counts. In DNA, the CDR3 is TGTGCCAGCAGCTTCGACAGGGTTTCTGAAGCTTTCTTT. Protein: CASSFDRVSEAFF. The chain joins TRBV7-9 to TRBJ1-1; 7 positions match TRBD1. Germline V gene sequence: CDR1 SEHNR, CDR2 FQNEAQ (reference sequence). The CDR3 covers 13 residues. V gave up 3 bases and J gave up 6 bases; unmatched junction bases: 4.

The rearrangement links TRBV4-3 to TRBJ1-5; no firm D call. V lost 0 bases to trimming and J lost 4 bases, with 10 bases between them. Germline CDR1 LGHNA, CDR2 YSLEER. The CDR3 runs to 15 residues. CDR3 bases: TGCGCCAGCAGCCAAGAGGTCACGAGTAATCAGCCCCAGCATTTT. Amino acid sequence: CASSQEVTSNQPQHF.

The table lists this clone with a few counts. The V gene is TRBV3-1 (or the pseudogene TRBV3-2), the J gene TRBJ2-7, with TRBD2 identical over 12 bases. Per the germline V gene, CDR1 is LGHDT and CDR2 is YNNKEL (reference sequence). V was clipped by 2 bases and J by 7 bases; unmatched bases: 6. This CDR3 region has 15 residues. The CDR3 DNA sequence: TGTGCCAGCAGCCAACCTGGACTAGCGGGGAAGGAGCAGTACTTC. Encoded protein: CASSQPGLAGKEQYF.

The genes are TRBV2 and TRBJ1-4; 8 nucleotides align to TRBD1. V trimming: 5 bases; J trimming: 7 bases; junction bases outside the gene matches: 12. The V gene's germline CDR1 is SNHLY and CDR2 FYNNEI. The CDR3 loop spans 16 amino acids. Here the CDR3 DNA reads TGTGCCAGCAGTTGGCAGGGGGCTGTCGGGGGTGAAAAACTGTTTTTT. Amino acid sequence: CASSWQGAVGGEKLFF.

The chain employs TRBV6-5 and TRBJ2-7, with TRBD2 identical over 15 bases. V dropped 7 bases and J dropped 1; count of bases not matched to a gene: 2. The CDR3 extends over 15 amino acids. Germline V gives CDR1 MNHEY, CDR2 SVGAGI. The CDR3 bases are TGTGCCAGCACCGGGACTAGCGGGGGGTCCTACGAGCAGTACTTC. Its translation: CASTGTSGGSYEQYF.

This chain links TRBV19 with TRBJ2-7; TRBD2 aligns across 7 bases. The CDR3 sequence is 14 residues long. J lost 4 bases, V lost 7 bases, and 10 bases had no gene match. CDR1 and CDR2 (germline): LNHDA, SQIVND (reference sequence). CDR3 coding DNA: TGTGCCAGTACCCCGGGACTAAATACATACGAGCAGTACTTC. Encoded protein: CASTPGLNTYEQYF.

Here the CDR3 DNA reads TGTGCCAGCAGCTTAGCCCGGGGTGGGGAGACCCAGTACTTC. Encoded protein: CASSLARGGETQYF. V usage is TRBV11-2 and J usage is TRBJ2-5; a weak D match, TRBD2 (5 bases). The germline V gene has CDR1 SGHAT and CDR2 FQNNGV. The CDR3 covers 14 residues. V lost 1 base and J 5 bases, leaving 11 bases between the germline ends.

V usage is TRBV19 and J usage is TRBJ1-1; D uncertain. Trimming left V 2 bases short and J 1 base short, with 11 bases between. The germline CDR1 and CDR2 sequences are LNHDA and SQIVND (reference sequence). This CDR3 contains 15 residues. This CDR3 reads CASSIRPRANTEAFF. CDR3 in DNA: TGTGCCAGTAGTATAAGGCCGCGGGCGAACACTGAAGCTTTCTTT.

This clone was seen only a few times. The chain carries TRBV7-6 and TRBJ2-3; the match to TRBD2 covers 11 bases. CDR1 SGHVS and CDR2 FNYEAQ come from the germline V gene. V lost 4 bases, J lost 0 bases, and 6 bases stayed unmatched. This CDR3 spans 17 amino acids. CDR3 sequence reads: CASSSSGLADSTDTQYF. The CDR3 DNA is TGTGCCAGCAGCTCGTCGGGACTAGCGGATAGCACAGATACGCAGTATTTT. The complete variable domain, with remaining parts taken from reference TRBV7-6 and TRBJ2-3, reads GAGVSQSPRYKVTKRGQDVALRCDPISGHVSLYWYRQALGQGPEFLTYFNYEAQQDKSGLPNDRFSAERPEGSISTLTIQRTEQRDSAMYRCASSSSGLADSTDTQYFGPGTRLTVL.

The chain has TRBV27 and TRBJ2-2; 10 nucleotides align to TRBD2. The germline V gene encodes CDR1 MNHEY and CDR2 SMNVEV (reference sequence). Trimming took 6 bases from V and 5 from J; bases not matched to a gene: 6. This CDR3 spans 15 amino acids. The CDR3 loop is CASRSGGVFTGELFF. CDR3 coding DNA: TGTGCCAGCAGGAGCGGGGGGGTATTTACCGGGGAGCTGTTTTTT.

This chain connects TRBV11-2 to TRBJ2-1; TRBD2 might be the D (6 bases). This CDR3 has 12 amino acids. V shed 4 bases and J shed 10 bases, with 11 bases lying between them. Germline V gene sequence: CDR1 SGHAT, CDR2 FQNNGV. The CDR3 here is CASSWPGVEQFF. CDR3 bases: TGTGCCAGCAGCTGGCCGGGGGTAGAGCAGTTCTTC. The entire variable domain, with the rest obtained from reference TRBV11-2 and TRBJ2-1, is as follows: EAGVAQSPRYKIIEKRQSVAFWCNPISGHATLYWYQQILGQGPKLLIQFQNNGVVDDSQLPKDRFSAERLKGVDSTLKIQPAKLEDSAVYLCASSWPGVEQFFGPGTRLTVL.

The chain carries TRBV9 and TRBJ1-2; unclear D gene. The germline V and J ends were trimmed by 3 bases and 13 bases, with 19 bases remaining between them. CDR1 SGDLS and CDR2 YYNGEE come from the germline V gene. This CDR3 contains 13 residues. The CDR3 here is CASSASLAVLSTF. The DNA of the CDR3 is TGTGCCAGCAGCGCAAGTTTGGCAGTGTTATCCACCTTC.

The chain carries TRBV3-1 (or the pseudogene TRBV3-2) and TRBJ1-2; D unclear. V lost 0 bases and J lost 4, with 18 bases in between. CDR1 is LGHDT and CDR2 is YNNKEL in the germline V gene (reference sequence). CDR3 size: 17 residues. The CDR3 loop reads CASSQELITRRGYGYTF. CDR3 coding DNA: TGTGCCAGCAGCCAAGAATTAATAACTCGCCGGGGCTATGGCTACACCTTC.

This chain uses TRBV7-2 with TRBJ1-2; TRBD1 matches 7 bases. Germline CDR1 reads SGHTA; CDR2 reads FQGNSA. This CDR3 contains 16 residues. The trim removed 4 bases at V and 8 bases at J, leaving 16 bases unmatched. The CDR3 here is CASSYTLITQGRGYTF. Here the CDR3 DNA reads TGTGCCAGCAGCTACACCCTGATAACACAGGGGCGCGGCTACACCTTC.

The rearrangement joins TRBV7-2 to TRBJ2-6; the match to TRBD1 covers 11 bases. V was pared by 6 bases and J by 0 bases, with 7 bases of the junction left unmatched. This CDR3 region has 18 residues. CDR1 SGHTA and CDR2 FQGNSA come from the germline V gene. For the CDR3, the DNA is TGTGCCAGCAGACTTGGACAGGGGGCATTCTCTGGGGCCAACGTCCTGACTTTC. Protein: CASRLGQGAFSGANVLTF.